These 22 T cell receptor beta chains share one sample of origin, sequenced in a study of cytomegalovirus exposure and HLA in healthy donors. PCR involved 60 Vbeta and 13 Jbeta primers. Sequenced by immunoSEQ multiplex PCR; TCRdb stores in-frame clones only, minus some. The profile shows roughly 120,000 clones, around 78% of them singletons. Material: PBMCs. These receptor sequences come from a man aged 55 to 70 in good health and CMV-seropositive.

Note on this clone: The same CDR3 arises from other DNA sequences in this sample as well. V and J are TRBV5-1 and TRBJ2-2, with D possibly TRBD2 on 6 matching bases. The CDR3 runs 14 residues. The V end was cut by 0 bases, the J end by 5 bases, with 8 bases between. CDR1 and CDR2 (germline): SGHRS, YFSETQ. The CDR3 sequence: CASSLAGGTGELFF. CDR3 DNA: TGCGCCAGCAGCTTGGCCGGGGGTACCGGGGAGCTGTTTTTT.

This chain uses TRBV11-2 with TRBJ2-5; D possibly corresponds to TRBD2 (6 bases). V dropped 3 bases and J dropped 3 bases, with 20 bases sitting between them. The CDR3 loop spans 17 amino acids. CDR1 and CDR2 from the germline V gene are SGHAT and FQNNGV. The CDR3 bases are TGTGCCAGCAGCTTCTCTTGGTTCATGGAGGGCGAAGAGACCCAGTACTTC. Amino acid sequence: CASSFSWFMEGEETQYF.

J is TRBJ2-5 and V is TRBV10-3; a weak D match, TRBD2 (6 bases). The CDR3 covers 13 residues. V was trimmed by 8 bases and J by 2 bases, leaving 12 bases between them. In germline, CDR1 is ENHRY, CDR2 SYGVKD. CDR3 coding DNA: TGTGCCATCGGGGGGACCACGCAAGAGACCCAGTACTTC. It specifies CAIGGTTQETQYF.

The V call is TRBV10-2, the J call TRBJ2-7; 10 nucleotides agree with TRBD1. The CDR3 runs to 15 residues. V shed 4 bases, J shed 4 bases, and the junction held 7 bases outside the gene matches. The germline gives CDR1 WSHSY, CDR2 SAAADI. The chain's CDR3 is CASSGRDRGLYEQYF. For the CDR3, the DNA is TGCGCCAGCAGTGGCCGGGACAGGGGCTTATACGAGCAGTACTTC.

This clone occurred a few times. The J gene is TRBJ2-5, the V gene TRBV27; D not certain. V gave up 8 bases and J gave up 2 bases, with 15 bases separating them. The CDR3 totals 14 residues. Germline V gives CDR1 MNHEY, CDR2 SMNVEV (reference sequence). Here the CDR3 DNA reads TGTGCCAGCTCATTCACCGGTGATCAAGAGACCCAGTACTTC. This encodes CASSFTGDQETQYF.

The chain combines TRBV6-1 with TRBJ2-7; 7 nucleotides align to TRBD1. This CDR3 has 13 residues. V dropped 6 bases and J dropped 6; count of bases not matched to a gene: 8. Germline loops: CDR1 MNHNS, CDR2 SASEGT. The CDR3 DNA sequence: TGTGCCAGCAGGCTACAGGGGATCGGCGAGCAGTACTTC. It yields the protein CASRLQGIGEQYF.

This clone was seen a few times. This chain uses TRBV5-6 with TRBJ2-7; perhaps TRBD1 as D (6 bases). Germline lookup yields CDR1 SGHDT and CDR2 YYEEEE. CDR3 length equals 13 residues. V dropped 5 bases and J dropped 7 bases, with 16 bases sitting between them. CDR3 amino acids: CASSLYRVGEQYF. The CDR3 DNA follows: TGTGCCAGCAGTCTTTACAGGGTGGGAGAGCAGTACTTC.

The CDR3 coding sequence is TGTGCCAGCAGCTTCCCAGAAGTCTATGGCTACACCTTC. Protein sequence: CASSFPEVYGYTF. This chain connects TRBV7-8 to TRBJ1-2, with D uncertain. The CDR3 length is 13 residues. Trimming cost V 3 bases and J 4 bases, with 9 bases left between them. In germline, CDR1 is SGHVS, CDR2 FQNEAQ.

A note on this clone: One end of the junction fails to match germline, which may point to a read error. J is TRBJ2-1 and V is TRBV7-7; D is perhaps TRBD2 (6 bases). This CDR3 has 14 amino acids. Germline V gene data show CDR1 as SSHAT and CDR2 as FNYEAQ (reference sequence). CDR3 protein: CASSSGKGGNEQFF. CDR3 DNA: TGTGCTAGCAGCTCCGGGAAGGGAGGCAATGAGCAGTTCTTC.

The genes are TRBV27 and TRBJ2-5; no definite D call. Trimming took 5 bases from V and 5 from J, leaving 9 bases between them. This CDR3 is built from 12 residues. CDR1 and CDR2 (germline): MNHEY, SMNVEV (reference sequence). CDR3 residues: CASSRSRETQYF. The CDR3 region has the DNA TGTGCCAGCAGTAGATCTCGGGAGACCCAGTACTTC.

The CDR3 DNA follows: TGCGCCAGCAGTCCCGGGACAGCACAAGAGACCCAGTACTTC. Translation: CASSPGTAQETQYF. The chain recombines TRBV5-1 with TRBJ2-5, with 7 bases matching TRBD1. The trim removed 5 bases at V and 2 bases at J, leaving 6 bases unmatched. This CDR3 has 14 residues. Germline CDR1 SGHRS, CDR2 YFSETQ.

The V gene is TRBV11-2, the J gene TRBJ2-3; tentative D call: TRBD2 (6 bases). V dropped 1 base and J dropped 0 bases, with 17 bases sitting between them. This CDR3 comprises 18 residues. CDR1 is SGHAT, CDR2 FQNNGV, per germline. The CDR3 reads CASSLGFLSSASTDTQYF. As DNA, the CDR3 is TGTGCCAGCAGCTTAGGTTTTTTATCTAGCGCTAGCACAGATACGCAGTATTTT.

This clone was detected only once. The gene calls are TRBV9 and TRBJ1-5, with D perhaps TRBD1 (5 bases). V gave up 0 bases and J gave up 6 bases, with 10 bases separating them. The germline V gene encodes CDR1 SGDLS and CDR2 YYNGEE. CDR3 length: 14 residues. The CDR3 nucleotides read TGTGCCAGCAGCGTAGCGGGGGTCGGTCAGCCCCAGCATTTT. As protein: CASSVAGVGQPQHF.

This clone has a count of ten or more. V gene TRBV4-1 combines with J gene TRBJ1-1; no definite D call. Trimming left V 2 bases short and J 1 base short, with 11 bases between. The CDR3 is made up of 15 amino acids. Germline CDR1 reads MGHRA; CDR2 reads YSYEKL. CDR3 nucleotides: TGCGCCAGCAGCCAACCCATGGCAGGGAACACTGAAGCTTTCTTT. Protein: CASSQPMAGNTEAFF.

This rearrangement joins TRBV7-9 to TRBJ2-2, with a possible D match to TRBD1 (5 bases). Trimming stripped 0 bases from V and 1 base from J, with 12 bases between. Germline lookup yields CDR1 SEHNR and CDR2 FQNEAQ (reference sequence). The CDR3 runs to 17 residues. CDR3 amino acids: CASSLASFGQNTGELFF. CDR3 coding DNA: TGTGCCAGCAGCTTAGCAAGTTTCGGACAGAACACCGGGGAGCTGTTTTTT.

CDR3 nucleotide sequence: TGTGCCAGCAGCTTGGATCGGGGGACCTACAATGAGCAGTTCTTC. It encodes CASSLDRGTYNEQFF. The chain uses TRBV5-4 and TRBJ2-1; possible D gene TRBD2, 6 bases. V was pared by 0 bases and J by 2 bases, with 9 bases between. The CDR3 runs 15 residues. The V gene's germline CDR1 is SGHNT and CDR2 YYREEE (reference sequence).

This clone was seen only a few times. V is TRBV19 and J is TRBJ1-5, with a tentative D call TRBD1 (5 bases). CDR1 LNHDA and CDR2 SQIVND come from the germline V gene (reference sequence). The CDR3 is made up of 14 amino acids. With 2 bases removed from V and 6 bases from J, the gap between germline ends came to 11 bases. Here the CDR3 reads CASSITWTSQPQHF. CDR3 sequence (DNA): TGTGCCAGTAGTATAACCTGGACAAGTCAGCCCCAGCATTTT.

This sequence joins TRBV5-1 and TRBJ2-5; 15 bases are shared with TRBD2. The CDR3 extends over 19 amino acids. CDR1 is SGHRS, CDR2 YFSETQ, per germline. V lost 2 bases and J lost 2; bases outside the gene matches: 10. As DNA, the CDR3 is TGCGCCAGCAGCTTAGGCCCGGGACTAGCGGGGGGCCAACAAGAGACCCAGTACTTC. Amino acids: CASSLGPGLAGGQQETQYF.

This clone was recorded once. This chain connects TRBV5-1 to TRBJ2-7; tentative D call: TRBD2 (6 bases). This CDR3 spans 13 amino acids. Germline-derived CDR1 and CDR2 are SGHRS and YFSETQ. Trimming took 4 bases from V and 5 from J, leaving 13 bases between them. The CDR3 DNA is TGCGCCAGCAGCGCCGCGGGCGGGGACGAGCAGTACTTC. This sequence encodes CASSAAGGDEQYF.

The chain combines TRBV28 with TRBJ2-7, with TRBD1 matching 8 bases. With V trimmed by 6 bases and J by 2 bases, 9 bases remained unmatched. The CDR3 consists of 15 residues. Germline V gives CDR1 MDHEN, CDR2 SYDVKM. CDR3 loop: CASRETGANTYEQYF. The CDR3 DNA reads TGTGCCAGCAGGGAGACAGGGGCCAATACCTACGAGCAGTACTTC.

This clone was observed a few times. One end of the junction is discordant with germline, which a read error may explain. In DNA form, the CDR3 reads TGTGCCAGCAGCTTGAACAACGGGGAGCTGTTTTTT. Translated: CASSLNNGELFF. The chain has TRBV5-6 and TRBJ2-2; D gene uncertain. This CDR3 has 12 amino acids. CDR1 is SGHDT and CDR2 is YYEEEE in the germline V gene.

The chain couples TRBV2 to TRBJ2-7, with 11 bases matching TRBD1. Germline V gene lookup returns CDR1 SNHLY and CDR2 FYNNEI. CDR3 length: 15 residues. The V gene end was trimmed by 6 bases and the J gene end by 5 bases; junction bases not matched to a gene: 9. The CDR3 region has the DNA TGTGCCAGCAGAGAGGGACAGGGGGGATACGACGAGCAGTACTTC. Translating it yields CASREGQGGYDEQYF.